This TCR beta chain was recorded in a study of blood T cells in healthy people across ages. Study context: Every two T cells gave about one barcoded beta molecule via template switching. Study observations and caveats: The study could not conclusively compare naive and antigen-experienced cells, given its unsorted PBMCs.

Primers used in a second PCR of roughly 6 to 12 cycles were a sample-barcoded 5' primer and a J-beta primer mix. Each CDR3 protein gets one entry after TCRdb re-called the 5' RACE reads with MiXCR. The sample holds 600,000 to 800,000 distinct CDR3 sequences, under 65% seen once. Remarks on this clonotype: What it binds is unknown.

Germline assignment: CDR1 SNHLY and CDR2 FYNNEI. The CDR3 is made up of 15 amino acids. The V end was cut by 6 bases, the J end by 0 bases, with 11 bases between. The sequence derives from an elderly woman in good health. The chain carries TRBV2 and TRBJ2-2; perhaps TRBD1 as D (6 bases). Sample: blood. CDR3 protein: CASRGAVSNTGELFF. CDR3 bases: TGTGCCAGCAGGGGGGCCGTTTCGAACACCGGGGAGCTGTTTTTT.